Following are 6 T cell receptor beta chains from one sample sequenced in a study of patients and donors after allogeneic stem cell transplantation. Via MiXCR, TCRdb re-called the RT-PCR reads, giving one row per CDR3 protein. The sample carries about 960,000 distinct CDR3 sequences, about a sixth recorded once. The sequenced material came from blood, either unsorted or a sorted T cell fraction (not recorded which). The receptors were sampled from a human donor who was either an allogeneic HSCT recipient or a stem cell or donor lymphocyte infusion donor (not recorded which). It is not recorded whose cells these are; they may come from a transplant donor.

Only a few counts were recorded for this clonotype. The rearrangement links TRBV3-1 to TRBJ2-2; 9 bases agree with TRBD2. The CDR3 consists of 14 residues. After removal of 6 bases from V and 3 bases from J, the junction contained 2 bases not matched to a gene. Per the germline V gene, CDR1 is LGHDT and CDR2 is YNNKEL (reference sequence). DNA of the CDR3: TGTGCCAGCAGTAGCGGGAGAGACACCGGGGAGCTGTTTTTT. Protein: CASSSGRDTGELFF. The full variable domain, in which reference TRBV3-1 and TRBJ2-2 provide the parts outside the CDR3, is DTAVSQTPKYLVTQMGNDKSIKCEQNLGHDTMYWYKQDSKKFLKIMFSYNNKELIINETVPNRFSPKSPDKAHLNLHINSLELGDSAVYFCASSSGRDTGELFFGEGSRLTVL.

This clonotype was counted many times. The J gene is TRBJ2-7, the V gene TRBV29-1; D remains unclear. The germline V and J ends were trimmed by 5 bases and 0 bases, with 14 bases remaining between them. Germline loops: CDR1 SQVTM, CDR2 ANQGSEA. CDR3 size: 14 residues. DNA of the CDR3: TGCAGCGTTATCAGGAACCTAAACTCCTACGAGCAGTACTTC. As protein: CSVIRNLNSYEQYF.

The rearrangement uses TRBV20-1 and TRBJ2-3; no reliable D call. This CDR3 has 13 amino acids. Germline CDR1 DFQATT, CDR2 SNEGSKA (reference sequence). V lost 5 bases and J 6 bases, leaving 15 bases between the germline ends. The CDR3 DNA reads TGCAGTGCTCCTAGGTCGCTGGTGGATACGCAGTATTTT. It specifies CSAPRSLVDTQYF.

This clonotype came up a few times. The chain combines TRBV7-2 with TRBJ1-5; TRBD1 aligns across 10 bases. This CDR3 comprises 17 residues. Germline CDR1 SGHTA, CDR2 FQGNSA. J gave up 2 bases and V 1 base, and 5 bases lay outside the gene matches. CDR3: CASSLVPGQGGNQPQHF. CDR3 nucleotides: TGTGCCAGCAGCTTAGTCCCCGGACAGGGGGGCAATCAGCCCCAGCATTTT.

The chain uses TRBV20-1 and TRBJ2-7; 7 nucleotides line up with TRBD1. In germline, CDR1 is DFQATT, CDR2 SNEGSKA (reference sequence). The CDR3 has 13 residues. Trimming removed 5 bases from V and 7 bases from J; junction bases left unmatched: 11. The CDR3 here is CSAFGQDSGEQYF. The CDR3 coding sequence is TGCAGTGCTTTCGGACAGGACTCCGGGGAGCAGTACTTC.

The chain links TRBV5-1 to TRBJ1-4; possibly TRBD1 for D (5 bases). Germline CDR1 and CDR2: SGHRS and YFSETQ. This CDR3 has 15 residues. V lost 4 bases and J 7 bases, leaving 17 bases between the germline ends. CDR3 bases: TGCGCCAGCAGCCAGGAGAAGGGGTCGAGTGAAAAACTGTTTTTT. This sequence encodes CASSQEKGSSEKLFF. The full variable domain, its missing parts supplied by reference TRBV5-1 and TRBJ1-4, is KAGVTQTPRYLIKTRGQQVTLSCSPISGHRSVSWYQQTPGQGLQFLFEYFSETQRNKGNFPGRFSGRQFSNSRSEMNVSTLELGDSALYLCASSQEKGSSEKLFFGSGTQLSVL.